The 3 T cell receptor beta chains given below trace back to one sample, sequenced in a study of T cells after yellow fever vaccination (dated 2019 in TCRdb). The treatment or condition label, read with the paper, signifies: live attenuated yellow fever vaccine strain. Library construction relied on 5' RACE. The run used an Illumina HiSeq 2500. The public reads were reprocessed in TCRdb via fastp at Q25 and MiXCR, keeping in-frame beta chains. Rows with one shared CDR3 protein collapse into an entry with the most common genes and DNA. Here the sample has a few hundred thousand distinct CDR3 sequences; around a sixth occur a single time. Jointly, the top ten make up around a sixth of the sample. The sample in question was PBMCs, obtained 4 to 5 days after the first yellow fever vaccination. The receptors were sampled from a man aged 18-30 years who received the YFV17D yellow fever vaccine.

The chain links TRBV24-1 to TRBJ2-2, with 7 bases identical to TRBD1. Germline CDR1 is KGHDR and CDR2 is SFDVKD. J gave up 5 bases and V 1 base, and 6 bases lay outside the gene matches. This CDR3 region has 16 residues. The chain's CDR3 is CATSDFRQGRTGELFF. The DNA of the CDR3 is TGTGCCACCAGTGATTTCCGACAGGGCAGGACCGGGGAGCTGTTTTTT.

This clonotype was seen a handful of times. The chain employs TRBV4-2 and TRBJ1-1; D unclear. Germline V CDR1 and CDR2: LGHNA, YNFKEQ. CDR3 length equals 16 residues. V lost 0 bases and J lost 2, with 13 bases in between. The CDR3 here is CASSQDASLGNTEAFF. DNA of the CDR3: TGTGCCAGCAGCCAAGATGCGAGTTTGGGTAACACTGAAGCTTTCTTT.

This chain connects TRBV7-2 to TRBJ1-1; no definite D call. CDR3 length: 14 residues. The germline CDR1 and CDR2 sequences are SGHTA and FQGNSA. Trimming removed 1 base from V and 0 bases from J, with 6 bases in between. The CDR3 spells CASSLERVNTEAFF. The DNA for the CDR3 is TGTGCCAGCAGCTTAGAAAGGGTGAACACTGAAGCTTTCTTT.